Given below is one TCR beta chain in context. The sample belongs to a study of shared T cell receptors in the human thymus. This CDR3 has 13 amino acids. Germline values: CDR1 SEHNR, CDR2 FQNEAQ (reference sequence). The junction had 8 bases not matched to a gene; V was cut back by 6 bases and J by 7 bases. Profiling relied on immunoSEQ multiplex PCR, and the TCRdb table lists in-frame clones only, not all of them. The sample carries some 700,000 clones, 75% to 90% recorded once. The same sample was also used in a study of human thymus T cells. That report notes: Corrective cardiac surgery supplied the resected thymus tissue. Overlap was high between thymic repertoires from unrelated individuals, as reported in related research.

The chain combines TRBV7-9 with TRBJ2-5; TRBD1 aligns across 7 bases. The sequenced sample was thymocytes. The receptor comes from a girl under two years old with a congenital heart defect. CDR3: CASSPTGWVTQYF. The CDR3 nucleotides read TGTGCCAGCAGTCCGACAGGGTGGGTGACCCAGTACTTC.